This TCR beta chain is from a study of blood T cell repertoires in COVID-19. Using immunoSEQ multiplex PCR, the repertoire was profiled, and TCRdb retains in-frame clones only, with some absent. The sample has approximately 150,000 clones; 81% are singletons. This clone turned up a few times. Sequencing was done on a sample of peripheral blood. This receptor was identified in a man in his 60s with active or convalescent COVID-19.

The CDR3 region has the DNA TGTGCCAGCAGTGAGAACAGGGGAACTGAAGCTTTCTTT. Translating it yields CASSENRGTEAFF. This chain connects TRBV3-1 (or the pseudogene TRBV3-2) to TRBJ1-1; 7 nucleotides align to TRBD1. This CDR3 contains 13 residues. J gave up 5 bases and V 6 bases, and 6 bases lay outside the gene matches. Germline V CDR1 and CDR2: LGHDT, YNNKEL (reference sequence).